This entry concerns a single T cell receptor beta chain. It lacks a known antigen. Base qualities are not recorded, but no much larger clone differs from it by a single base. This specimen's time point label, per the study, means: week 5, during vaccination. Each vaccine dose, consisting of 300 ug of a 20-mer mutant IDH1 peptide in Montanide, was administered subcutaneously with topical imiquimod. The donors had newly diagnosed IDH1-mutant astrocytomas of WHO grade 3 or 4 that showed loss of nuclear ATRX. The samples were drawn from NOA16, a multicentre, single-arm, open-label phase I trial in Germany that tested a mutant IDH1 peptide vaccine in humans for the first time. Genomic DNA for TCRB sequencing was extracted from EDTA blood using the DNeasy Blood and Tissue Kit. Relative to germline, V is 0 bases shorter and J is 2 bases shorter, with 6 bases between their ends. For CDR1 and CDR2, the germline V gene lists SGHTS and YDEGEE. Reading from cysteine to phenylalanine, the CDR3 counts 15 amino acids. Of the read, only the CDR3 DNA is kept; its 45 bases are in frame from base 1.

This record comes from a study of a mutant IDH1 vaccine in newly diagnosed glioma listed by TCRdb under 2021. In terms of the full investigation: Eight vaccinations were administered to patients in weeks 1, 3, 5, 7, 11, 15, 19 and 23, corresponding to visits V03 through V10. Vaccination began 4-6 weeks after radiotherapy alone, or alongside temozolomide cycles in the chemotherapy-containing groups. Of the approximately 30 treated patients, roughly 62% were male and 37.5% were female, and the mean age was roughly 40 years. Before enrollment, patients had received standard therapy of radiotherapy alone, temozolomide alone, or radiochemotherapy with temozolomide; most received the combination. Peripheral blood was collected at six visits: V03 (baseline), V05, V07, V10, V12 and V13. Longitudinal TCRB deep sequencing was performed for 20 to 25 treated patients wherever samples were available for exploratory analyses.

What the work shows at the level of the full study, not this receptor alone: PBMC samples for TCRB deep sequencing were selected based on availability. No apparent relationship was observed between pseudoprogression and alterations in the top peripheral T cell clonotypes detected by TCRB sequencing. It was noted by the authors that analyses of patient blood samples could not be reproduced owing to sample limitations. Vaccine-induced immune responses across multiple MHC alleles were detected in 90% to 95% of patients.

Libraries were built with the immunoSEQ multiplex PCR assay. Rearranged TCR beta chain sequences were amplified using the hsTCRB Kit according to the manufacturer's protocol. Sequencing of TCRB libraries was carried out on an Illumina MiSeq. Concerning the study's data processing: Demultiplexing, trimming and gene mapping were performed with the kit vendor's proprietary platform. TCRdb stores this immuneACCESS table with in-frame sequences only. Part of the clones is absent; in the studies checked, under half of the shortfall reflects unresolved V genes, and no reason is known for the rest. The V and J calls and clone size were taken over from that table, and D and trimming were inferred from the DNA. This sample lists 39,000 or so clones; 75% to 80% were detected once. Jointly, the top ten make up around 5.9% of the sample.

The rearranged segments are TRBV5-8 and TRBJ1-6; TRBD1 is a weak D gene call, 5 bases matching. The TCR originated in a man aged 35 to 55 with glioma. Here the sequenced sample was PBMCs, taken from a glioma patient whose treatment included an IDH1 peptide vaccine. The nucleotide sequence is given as TGTGCCAGCAGCTTGGAGGGGACCTATAATTCACCCCTCCACTTT. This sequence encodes CASSLEGTYNSPLHF.